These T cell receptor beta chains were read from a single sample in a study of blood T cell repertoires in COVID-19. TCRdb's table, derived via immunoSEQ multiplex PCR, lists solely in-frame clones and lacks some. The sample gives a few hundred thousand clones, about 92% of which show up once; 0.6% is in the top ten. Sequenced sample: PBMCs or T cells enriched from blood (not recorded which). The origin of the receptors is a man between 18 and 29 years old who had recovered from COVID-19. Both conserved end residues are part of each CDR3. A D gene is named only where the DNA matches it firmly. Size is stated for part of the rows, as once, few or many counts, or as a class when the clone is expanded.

CDR3nt: TGTGCCAGCAGTTTGAGGCAGGGCCGTTCCAATCAGCCCCAGCATTTT
CDR3aa: CASSLRQGRSNQPQHF
v_gene: TRBV28
d_gene: NA
abundance: NA
j_gene: TRBJ1-5
len: 16

CDR3nt: TGTGCCAGTAGTATCAGGTACGACACTGAAGCTTTCTTT
CDR3aa: CASSIRYDTEAFF
v_gene: TRBV19
d_gene: NA
abundance: once
j_gene: TRBJ1-1
len: 13

CDR3nt: TGTGCCAGCAGTACCCGGACAGGTAGGGCTGAAGCTTTCTTT
CDR3aa: CASSTRTGRAEAFF
v_gene: TRBV27
d_gene: TRBD1
abundance: few
j_gene: TRBJ1-1
len: 14

CDR3nt: TGTGCCAGCAGCTTAGGCTCGAGCGGGAGAGATACGCAGTATTTT
CDR3aa: CASSLGSSGRDTQYF
v_gene: TRBV13
d_gene: TRBD2
abundance: NA
j_gene: TRBJ2-3
len: 15

CDR3nt: TGTGCCAGCAGCTTAGGGAGTCTCACAGATACGCAGTATTTT
CDR3aa: CASSLGSLTDTQYF
v_gene: TRBV11-3
d_gene: NA
abundance: NA
j_gene: TRBJ2-3
len: 14

CDR3nt: TGTGCCAGCAGCCAAAGGTCGGTTTATCCGGGATCTGGAAACACCATATATTTT
CDR3aa: CASSQRSVYPGSGNTIYF
v_gene: TRBV16
d_gene: NA
abundance: NA
j_gene: TRBJ1-3
len: 18

CDR3nt: TGTGCCAGTAGTAGTCCAGGGGACGAAAATGAGCAGTTCTTC
CDR3aa: CASSSPGDENEQFF
v_gene: TRBV19
d_gene: NA
abundance: few
j_gene: TRBJ2-1
len: 14

CDR3nt: TGTGCCAGCAGCCTCCTTGACAGGGGCTATGGCTACACCTTC
CDR3aa: CASSLLDRGYGYTF
v_gene: TRBV7-8
d_gene: TRBD1
abundance: NA
j_gene: TRBJ1-2
len: 14

CDR3nt: TGTGCCTGGAGTGTGGACAGAGCCACTGAAGCTTTCTTT
CDR3aa: CAWSVDRATEAFF
v_gene: TRBV30
d_gene: NA
abundance: NA
j_gene: TRBJ1-1
len: 13

CDR3nt: TGTGCCAGCAGCTTGACCGGGACAGGGGGGAATGAGCAGTTCTTC
CDR3aa: CASSLTGTGGNEQFF
v_gene: TRBV11-2
d_gene: TRBD1
abundance: NA
j_gene: TRBJ2-1
len: 15

CDR3nt: TGTGCCAGCAGCATCAACCCGTACGGCTATGGCTACACCTTC
CDR3aa: CASSINPYGYGYTF
v_gene: TRBV6-2/TRBV6-3
d_gene: NA
abundance: NA
j_gene: TRBJ1-2
len: 14

CDR3nt: TGTGCCAGCAGTTTAGCCCGGGAGGTCTCAGATACGCAGTATTTT
CDR3aa: CASSLAREVSDTQYF
v_gene: TRBV27
d_gene: TRBD2
abundance: few
j_gene: TRBJ2-3
len: 15

CDR3nt: TGTGCCAGCAACCTAAGACAGGGAAGGGGCACTGAAGCTTTCTTT
CDR3aa: CASNLRQGRGTEAFF
v_gene: TRBV6-5
d_gene: TRBD1
abundance: NA
j_gene: TRBJ1-1
len: 15

CDR3nt: TGTGCCAGCAGTTCCCACGGGGGGGAGTTCTTC
CDR3aa: CASSSHGGEFF
v_gene: TRBV27
d_gene: TRBD2
abundance: once
j_gene: TRBJ2-1
len: 11

CDR3nt: TGTGCCAGCAGCCGGACAGGGGGCACCTATGGCTACACCTTC
CDR3aa: CASSRTGGTYGYTF
v_gene: TRBV7-9
d_gene: TRBD1
abundance: NA
j_gene: TRBJ1-2
len: 14